This TCR beta chain is drawn from a study of technical replicates of blood from several donors. V was trimmed by 0 bases and J by 2 bases, leaving 7 bases between them. Germline V CDR1 and CDR2: SGDLS, YYNGEE. This CDR3 has 14 residues. Data came from immunoSEQ multiplex PCR; TCRdb stores just in-frame clones and leaves some out. Here the sample spans roughly 79,000 clones, 90% to 95% being singletons. The V gene is TRBV9, the J gene TRBJ2-3; D uncertain. The origin of this receptor is a human donor in good health. Sequencing was carried out using T cells isolated from PBMCs. CDR3 sequence: CASSVVGTTDTQYF. The CDR3 DNA sequence: TGTGCCAGCAGCGTAGTGGGCACCACAGATACGCAGTATTTT.